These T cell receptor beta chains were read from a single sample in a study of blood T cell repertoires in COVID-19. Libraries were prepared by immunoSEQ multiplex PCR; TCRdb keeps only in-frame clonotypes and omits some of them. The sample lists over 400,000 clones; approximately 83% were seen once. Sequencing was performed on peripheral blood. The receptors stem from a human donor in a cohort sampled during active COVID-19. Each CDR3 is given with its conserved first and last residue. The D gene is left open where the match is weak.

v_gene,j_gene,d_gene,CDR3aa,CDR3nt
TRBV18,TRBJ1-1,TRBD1,CASSQTGEYTEAFF,TGTGCCAGCTCTCAGACAGGGGAATATACTGAAGCTTTCTTT
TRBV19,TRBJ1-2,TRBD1,CASSFPGQYGYTF,TGTGCCAGTAGCTTTCCGGGACAGTATGGCTACACCTTC
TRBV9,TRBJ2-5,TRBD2,CASSSLAGLQETQYF,TGTGCCAGCAGCTCTCTAGCGGGACTTCAAGAGACCCAGTACTTC
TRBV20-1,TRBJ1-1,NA,CSASGIGRPVTEAFF,TGCAGTGCTAGTGGTATCGGGAGGCCAGTTACTGAAGCTTTCTTT
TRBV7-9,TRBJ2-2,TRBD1,CASRDTRDRGENTGELFF,TGTGCCAGCAGAGATACCCGGGACAGGGGTGAGAACACCGGGGAGCTGTTTTTT
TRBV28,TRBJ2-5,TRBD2,CASSPGAGEPSTQYF,TGTGCCAGCAGTCCCGGGGCGGGAGAGCCATCGACCCAGTACTTC
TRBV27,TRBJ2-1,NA,CASRREGEQFF,TGTGCCAGCAGGAGAGAGGGTGAGCAGTTCTTC
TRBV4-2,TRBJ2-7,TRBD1,CASSQVGGTGSYEQYF,TGTGCCAGCAGCCAAGTCGGGGGGACAGGGAGCTACGAGCAGTACTTC
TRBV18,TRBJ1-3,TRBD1,CASSPNRGVGNTIYF,TGTGCCAGCTCACCAAACAGGGGAGTGGGAAACACCATATATTTT
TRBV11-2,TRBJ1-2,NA,CASSFETGPGYTF,TGTGCCAGCAGCTTCGAAACAGGCCCCGGCTACACCTTC
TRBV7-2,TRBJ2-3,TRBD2,CASSLGTTSGLTDTQYF,TGTGCCAGCAGCTTAGGGACTACTAGCGGACTCACAGATACGCAGTATTTT
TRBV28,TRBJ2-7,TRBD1,CASNRPGQGTYEQYF,TGTGCCAGCAACCGACCGGGACAGGGAACCTACGAGCAGTACTTC
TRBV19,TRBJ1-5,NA,CASSIDRNSQPQHF,TGTGCCAGTAGTATTGACAGGAATAGTCAGCCCCAGCATTTT
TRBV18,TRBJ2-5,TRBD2,CASSPIREGETQYF,TGTGCCAGCTCACCGATTCGGGAGGGAGAGACCCAGTACTTC
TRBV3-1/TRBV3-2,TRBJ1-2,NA,CASSQDKNRPYNGYTF,TGTGCCAGCAGCCAAGATAAGAACAGACCATACAATGGCTACACCTTC
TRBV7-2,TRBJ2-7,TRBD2,CASSPPLLASSYEQYF,TGTGCCAGCAGCCCCCCCTTACTAGCGAGCTCCTACGAGCAGTACTTC
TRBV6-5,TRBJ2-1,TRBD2,CASSLPLAGYNEQFF,TGTGCCAGCAGTCTCCCCCTAGCGGGATACAATGAGCAGTTCTTC
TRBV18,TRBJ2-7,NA,CASSASGFSYEQYF,TGTGCCAGCTCAGCATCAGGGTTCTCCTACGAGCAGTACTTC
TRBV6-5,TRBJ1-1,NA,CASSYVRTENTEAFF,TGTGCCAGCAGTTATGTGAGGACAGAGAACACTGAAGCTTTCTTT
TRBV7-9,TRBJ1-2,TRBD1,CASSLWDWDRGSGGYTF,TGTGCCAGCAGCTTATGGGATTGGGACAGGGGGTCGGGTGGCTACACCTTC
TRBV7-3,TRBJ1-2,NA,CASSLNEGGFGYTF,TGTGCCAGCAGCTTAAATGAGGGTGGCTTCGGCTACACCTTC
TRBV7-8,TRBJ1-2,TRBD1,CASSSPDRVPGYTF,TGTGCCAGCAGCTCCCCGGACAGGGTTCCTGGCTACACCTTC
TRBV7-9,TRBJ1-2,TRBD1,CASSSRDRGLYGYTF,TGTGCCAGCAGCTCCAGGGACAGGGGGCTATATGGCTACACCTTC
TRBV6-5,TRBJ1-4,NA,CASSYSLGANEKLFF,TGTGCCAGCAGTTACTCCTTGGGAGCTAATGAAAAACTGTTTTTT